The TCR beta chain described here comes from a study of shared clonotypes between healthy human individuals. Study results and limitations: Rarefaction gave evidence that sorted-subset sequencing remained incomplete despite large depth.

Sequencing was performed with immunoSEQ multiplex PCR; in TCRdb, only in-frame clones are kept and a portion is missing. The sample has about 120,000 clones; about 67% are singletons. Regarding this clone: The antigen is undetermined.

After removal of 5 bases from V and 3 bases from J, the junction contained 10 bases not matched to a gene. CDR3 size: 15 residues. Per the germline V gene, CDR1 is MNHEY and CDR2 is SVGAGI. The genes are TRBV6-5 and TRBJ2-7; 7 bases map to TRBD2. Sequenced sample: memory CD8+ T cells sorted from blood. The subset here: CD45RO+ cells pooled with CCR7-negative TemRA cells. The clonotype comes from a woman in her thirties in good health. The CDR3 nucleotides are TGTGCCAGCAGTACACGATCGGGGGAGGGCTACGAGCAGTACTTC. Translating it yields CASSTRSGEGYEQYF.